There are many counts of the clone carrying this TCR beta chain. The antigen is unknown. These data belong to a study of T cell repertoires in cytomegalovirus infection. The overall study: Both a matching HLA type and CMV infection were indicated by public TCR beta signatures. Findings and caveats of the study: Identification of carriers of CMV plus the relevant HLA was performed using cumulative public TCR beta family frequency.

The CDR3 length is 15 residues. V was cut by 2 bases and J by 7 bases, with 12 bases left in between. The germline V gene encodes CDR1 SGHTA and CDR2 FQGNSA. In TCRdb, the reads were re-called with MiXCR into one record per CDR3 protein. The data show just over 300,000 distinct CDR3 sequences, with roughly a sixth seen just once and around 12% held by the top ten. Material: PBMCs. The source is a human donor in good health (CMV status not recorded). Some clones in this sample may be carry-over from other donors' samples. The chain combines TRBV7-2 with TRBJ1-6; D might be TRBD1 (5 bases). CDR3 in amino acids: CASSLQSGLNSPLHF. The CDR3 region has the DNA TGTGCCAGCAGCTTACAGTCAGGGTTGAATTCACCCCTCCACTTT.